A single sample is the source of the 26 T cell receptor beta chains below, sequenced in a study of OX40 agonist ivuxolimab in advanced cancers. The library was produced with the immunoSEQ multiplex PCR assay. This immuneACCESS table, as held by TCRdb, lists in-frame sequences with V and J called but not all clones. Of the missing ones, under half trace to an unresolved V gene in checked studies; the others have no known cause. Here the sample has just under 75,000 clones; about 94% occur a single time. About 0.45% of the sample comes from the top ten. Sequences were derived from CD4+ or CD8+ T cells sorted from blood, sampled in a trial of the OX40 agonist ivuxolimab. The origin of the receptors is an adult with an advanced solid tumor such as melanoma, head and neck, liver or kidney cancer.

The chain employs TRBV6-6 and TRBJ2-1; TRBD2 matches 9 bases. The V and J ends lost 6 bases and 7 bases, in that order; junction bases with no gene match: 7. Germline lookup yields CDR1 MNHNY and CDR2 SVGAGI (reference sequence). There are 14 residues in the CDR3. This CDR3 is CASSWTSVLNEQFF. For the CDR3, the DNA is TGTGCCAGCAGCTGGACTAGCGTCTTAAATGAGCAGTTCTTC.

The chain has TRBV11-2 and TRBJ1-1; D might be TRBD1 (5 bases). Germline V gives CDR1 SGHAT, CDR2 FQNNGV. Trimming shortened V by 5 bases and J by 3 bases, and 13 bases separated the two germline ends. The CDR3 runs 14 residues. The CDR3 DNA reads as TGTGCCAGCAGCCCGATGAGAGGGGACACTGAAGCTTTCTTT. This gives the protein CASSPMRGDTEAFF.

The rearrangement links TRBV4-3 to TRBJ2-2; TRBD1 aligns across 8 bases. V lost 4 bases, J lost 7 bases, and 5 bases stayed unmatched. The CDR3 consists of 14 residues. Germline CDR1 and CDR2: LGHNA and YSLEER. CDR3 in DNA: TGCGCCAGCAGCCCCCAACAGGGGGACGGGGAGCTGTTTTTT. Translating it yields CASSPQQGDGELFF.

This chain links TRBV15 with TRBJ1-2; maybe TRBD1 (6 bases). CDR3 length: 14 residues. The V gene's germline CDR1 is LNHNV and CDR2 YYDKDF (reference sequence). Trimming left V 3 bases short and J 7 bases short, with 15 bases between. CDR3 loop: CATSRGGANVGYTF. The CDR3 DNA reads TGTGCCACCAGCAGGGGGGGGGCCAATGTTGGCTACACCTTC.

This clone has only a few counts. V gene TRBV5-1 combines with J gene TRBJ2-3, with D possibly being TRBD2 (6 bases). From germline, CDR1 is SGHRS and CDR2 YFSETQ. V shed 0 bases and J shed 0 bases, with 17 bases lying between them. This CDR3 comprises 18 residues. The CDR3 here is CASSLEGGIGTSTDTQYF. For the CDR3, the DNA is TGCGCCAGCAGCTTGGAGGGTGGGATCGGGACTAGCACAGATACGCAGTATTTT.

This chain joins TRBV5-1 and TRBJ2-7; 13 nucleotides match TRBD2. Germline V gene sequence: CDR1 SGHRS, CDR2 YFSETQ. V shed 0 bases, J shed 5 bases, and the junction held 2 bases outside the gene matches. The CDR3 length is 15 residues. The CDR3 nucleotides are TGCGCCAGCAGCTTGGTTGGACTAGCGGGAGACGAGCAGTACTTC. Its translation: CASSLVGLAGDEQYF.

This chain joins TRBV5-1 and TRBJ2-5, with 9 bases identical to TRBD2. The V and J ends lost 0 bases and 4 bases, in that order; junction bases with no gene match: 7. The CDR3 runs 16 residues. CDR1 SGHRS and CDR2 YFSETQ come from the germline V gene. The CDR3 spells CASSLARGRAVETQYF. The CDR3 DNA follows: TGCGCCAGCAGCTTGGCCCGCGGGAGGGCCGTAGAGACCCAGTACTTC.

V gene TRBV7-2 combines with J gene TRBJ1-2, with D perhaps TRBD1 (5 bases). Germline-derived CDR1 and CDR2 are SGHTA and FQGNSA. Trimming removed 5 bases from V and 4 bases from J, with 20 bases in between. The CDR3 contains 16 residues. DNA for the CDR3: TGTGCCAGCAGCCCCGGCCTGGGGGGGGGAACCTATGGCTACACCTTC. Its translation is CASSPGLGGGTYGYTF.

This clone was observed a handful of times. The V call is TRBV18, the J call TRBJ1-1, with TRBD1 matching over 7 bases. V lost 3 bases, J lost 6 bases, and 4 bases stayed unmatched. CDR1 and CDR2 (germline): KGHSH, LQKENI. This CDR3 has 13 residues. This CDR3 is CASSPGDRAEAFF. CDR3 in DNA: TGTGCCAGCTCACCCGGCGACAGGGCTGAAGCTTTCTTT.

The DNA for the CDR3 is TGTGCCAGCACCCAGAAGGGTAGCGACAAAAACATTCAGTACTTC. It translates to CASTQKGSDKNIQYF. V usage is TRBV7-9 and J usage is TRBJ2-4, with a weak D call TRBD2 (5 bases). The CDR3 has 15 residues. V dropped 7 bases and J dropped 3 bases, with 16 bases sitting between them. The germline gives CDR1 SEHNR, CDR2 FQNEAQ (reference sequence).

The chain couples TRBV7-9 to TRBJ2-7; D is undetermined. The V end lost 1 base, the J end lost 6 bases, and 10 bases lay between the germline ends. In germline, CDR1 is SEHNR, CDR2 FQNEAQ (reference sequence). There are 13 residues in the CDR3. The chain's CDR3 is CASSLDQLSEQYF. The CDR3, as DNA: TGTGCCAGCAGCTTAGATCAGTTATCCGAGCAGTACTTC.

The chain links TRBV6-6 to TRBJ1-5; no clear D gene. The germline V gene has CDR1 MNHNY and CDR2 SVGAGI (reference sequence). The V end lost 4 bases, the J end lost 5 bases, and 9 bases lay between the germline ends. The CDR3 consists of 13 residues. CDR3 in DNA: TGTGCCAGCAGTTTCCGGGCCCATCAGCCCCAGCATTTT. This encodes CASSFRAHQPQHF.

The chain joins TRBV5-1 to TRBJ2-3; 7 nucleotides line up with TRBD1. The germline V gene encodes CDR1 SGHRS and CDR2 YFSETQ. CDR3 size: 15 residues. The V gene end was trimmed by 4 bases and the J gene end by 0 bases; junction bases not matched to a gene: 5. This chain's CDR3 is CASSGGQTSTDTQYF. For the CDR3, the DNA is TGCGCCAGCAGCGGGGGACAGACAAGCACAGATACGCAGTATTTT.

The chain has TRBV5-4 and TRBJ1-2; 7 nucleotides agree with TRBD1. The CDR3 covers 15 residues. Trimming took 3 bases from V and 4 from J; bases not matched to a gene: 9. The germline V gene has CDR1 SGHNT and CDR2 YYREEE (reference sequence). Written as DNA, the CDR3 is TGTGCCAGCAGCTCCGGACAGGTTGCTGGCTATGGCTACACCTTC. Translated, it gives CASSSGQVAGYGYTF.

This chain links TRBV4-2 with TRBJ2-3, with 10 bases lining up with TRBD2. The V segment lost 0 bases and the J segment 4 bases; nucleotides outside the gene matches: 10. Germline CDR1 reads LGHNA; CDR2 reads YNFKEQ. The CDR3 has 18 amino acids. CDR3 residues: CASSQEGPSGRGSDTQYF. CDR3 DNA: TGTGCCAGCAGCCAAGAGGGACCTAGCGGGAGAGGTTCAGATACGCAGTATTTT.

The genes are TRBV7-2 and TRBJ2-2; D not resolved. V lost 6 bases, J lost 0 bases, and 8 bases lay in between. CDR1 is SGHTA, CDR2 FQGNSA, per germline. The CDR3 is made up of 14 amino acids. This CDR3 reads CASRAQTNTGELFF. The CDR3 DNA reads as TGTGCCAGCAGAGCACAGACGAACACCGGGGAGCTGTTTTTT.

V usage is TRBV27 and J usage is TRBJ1-4; 7 nucleotides agree with TRBD1. J lost 5 bases, V lost 5 bases, and 11 bases had no gene match. Germline V gene sequence: CDR1 MNHEY, CDR2 SMNVEV (reference sequence). The CDR3 is 16 residues long. CDR3 region: CASSLGQGVVNEKLFF. CDR3 coding DNA: TGTGCCAGCAGTCTGGGGCAGGGGGTAGTCAATGAAAAACTGTTTTTT.

This clone was seen a single time. The gene calls are TRBV7-6 and TRBJ1-1, with D unresolved. Germline-derived CDR1 and CDR2 are SGHVS and FNYEAQ. With 6 bases removed from V and 1 base from J, the gap between germline ends came to 21 bases. This CDR3 comprises 17 residues. CDR3 DNA: TGTGCCAGCAGGTTAAGACCGTCCCCCCTCGGGAACACTGAAGCTTTCTTT. As protein: CASRLRPSPLGNTEAFF.

The chain employs TRBV30 and TRBJ2-7; D is undetermined. V lost 3 bases, J lost 3 bases, and 12 bases lay in between. CDR3 length equals 13 residues. Germline values: CDR1 GTSNPN, CDR2 SVGIG (reference sequence). Here the CDR3 reads CAWSNRVFYEQYF. As DNA, the CDR3 is TGTGCCTGGAGCAACAGAGTTTTCTACGAGCAGTACTTC.

The chain is built from TRBV7-6 and TRBJ2-1; no clear D. Germline CDR1 reads SGHVS; CDR2 reads FNYEAQ. The CDR3 extends over 12 amino acids. V lost 2 bases and J lost 8, with 7 bases in between. The CDR3 nucleotides are TGTGCCAGCAGCTTAAACGCCTATGAGCAGTTCTTC. This codes for CASSLNAYEQFF.

The rearrangement links TRBV7-6 to TRBJ2-3; the match to TRBD2 covers 10 bases. J gave up 4 bases and V 1 base, and 8 bases lay outside the gene matches. Germline V lookup: CDR1 SGHVS, CDR2 FNYEAQ. There are 17 residues in the CDR3. The CDR3 nucleotides read TGTGCCAGCAGCTTAGGGACTAGCGGAGGAGGGGCAGATACGCAGTATTTT. Amino acid sequence: CASSLGTSGGGADTQYF.

This chain joins TRBV19 and TRBJ1-5; 12 bases align to TRBD1. The CDR3 has 17 residues. The germline CDR1 and CDR2 sequences are LNHDA and SQIVND (reference sequence). V lost 5 bases to trimming and J lost 1 base; unmatched junction nucleotides: 6. CDR3 loop: CASSPRDRGRSNQPQHF. CDR3 in DNA: TGTGCCAGTAGTCCCCGGGACAGGGGGCGAAGCAATCAGCCCCAGCATTTT.

The count of this clone is one. This chain connects TRBV18 to TRBJ2-2; 14 nucleotides agree with TRBD2. Germline V CDR1 and CDR2: KGHSH, LQKENI. This CDR3 region has 17 residues. With 6 bases clipped from V and 5 bases from J, the junction kept 8 bases outside the gene matches. The CDR3: CASSPGLAGVGTGELFF. The CDR3 DNA reads as TGTGCCAGCTCGCCGGGACTAGCGGGAGTCGGTACCGGGGAGCTGTTTTTT. The full variable domain, completed using reference TRBV18 and TRBJ2-2, is NAGVMQNPRHLVRRRGQEARLRCSPMKGHSHVYWYRQLPEEGLKFMVYLQKENIIDESGMPKERFSAEFPKEGPSILRIQQVVRGDSAAYFCASSPGLAGVGTGELFFGEGSRLTVL.

The V gene is TRBV10-1, the J gene TRBJ2-1, with TRBD2 identical over 9 bases. The CDR3 is 15 amino acids. Trimming cost V 5 bases and J 10 bases; bases outside gene matches: 12. Germline CDR1 WNHNN, CDR2 SYGVQD (reference sequence). CDR3 in DNA: TGCGCCAGCAGTCAGACTAGCGGAGGGCATGACGAGCAGTTCTTC. This sequence encodes CASSQTSGGHDEQFF.

The sample holds one count of this clone. The chain couples TRBV18 to TRBJ1-1; D remains unclear. The V and J ends lost 1 base and 8 bases respectively, with 5 bases between them. The V gene's germline CDR1 is KGHSH and CDR2 LQKENI. The length of the CDR3 is 11 residues. The CDR3 bases are TGTGCCAGCTCACCACAGGGAGAAGCTTTCTTT. Translated: CASSPQGEAFF.

The chain recombines TRBV12-5 with TRBJ2-5; D is unresolved. This CDR3 has 16 amino acids. The V and J ends lost 0 bases and 4 bases respectively, with 15 bases between them. Germline CDR1 and CDR2: LGHNT and FRNRAP. CDR3 sequence (DNA): TGTGCTAGTGGTTTGGTACTGCAAGACGGATTAGAGACCCAGTACTTC. Translation gives CASGLVLQDGLETQYF.